This TCR beta chain derives from a study of OX40 agonist ivuxolimab in advanced cancers. Study-level background: Patients were treated with intravenous ivuxolimab, dosed at 0.01 to 10 mg/kg and infused every 2 weeks.

The CDR3 contains 15 residues. Per the germline V gene, CDR1 is MGHRA and CDR2 is YSYEKL. V was clipped by 5 bases and J by 7 bases, with 17 bases between them. Some clones are missing from TCRdb's copy, which holds only in-frame ones; the method was immunoSEQ multiplex PCR. The sample consists of around 100,000 clones, roughly 95% of them appearing once. Material: CD4+ or CD8+ T cells sorted from blood, obtained in a trial of the OX40 agonist ivuxolimab. This chain uses TRBV4-1 with TRBJ1-4; D is uncertain. The receptor was derived from an adult with an advanced solid tumor such as melanoma, head and neck, liver or kidney cancer. This chain's CDR3 is CASSADSFEAEKLFF. The DNA for the CDR3 is TGCGCCAGCAGCGCCGATTCCTTTGAAGCTGAAAAACTGTTTTTT.